This is a list of T cell receptor beta chains from one sample in a study of immune cell composition in non-small cell lung cancer. Sequenced by immunoSEQ multiplex PCR; TCRdb stores in-frame clones only, minus some. The table lists around 3,100 clones, approximately 85% of them singletons. Sequencing was carried out using lung tumor tissue. The receptors here all came from a human donor with non-small cell lung cancer. The CDR3 runs from the conserved cysteine through the conserved F or W. D genes are given only for firm matches. Not every row has a clone size; where given, it reads once, few, many or a size class.

clone size	D gene	V gene	J gene	CDR3 DNA	CDR3 protein
NA	NA	TRBV7-6	TRBJ2-2	TGTGCCAGCAGCTTCGCCGGGAACGGGGAGCTGTTTTTT	CASSFAGNGELFF
NA	NA	TRBV7-2	TRBJ1-1	TGTGCCAGCAGCTTATATGCGGGGACGGACACTGAAGCTTTCTTT	CASSLYAGTDTEAFF
NA	NA	TRBV25-1	TRBJ2-3	TGTGCCAGCAGTGTTGGTCCCCAACTTCCCACAGATACGCAGTATTTT	CASSVGPQLPTDTQYF
NA	NA	TRBV27	TRBJ2-7	TGTGCCAGCAGTTTCGACAGGTTTTACGAGCAGTACTTC	CASSFDRFYEQYF
NA	TRBD2	TRBV14	TRBJ2-1	TGTGCCAGCAGCCAAGATGTTGCTAGCGGGACATATGAGCAGTTCTTC	CASSQDVASGTYEQFF
NA	NA	TRBV6-1	TRBJ1-1	TGTGCCAGCAGTGAATTGGGAGGGGATGTCTCTGAAGCTTTCTTT	CASSELGGDVSEAFF
NA	NA	TRBV2	TRBJ2-1	TGTGCCAGCAGTGGGGCAGGGGCGTACAATGAGCAGTTCTTC	CASSGAGAYNEQFF
NA	NA	TRBV7-2	TRBJ1-2	TGTGCCAGCAGCTTAGAAGGAGTCTATGGCTACACCTTC	CASSLEGVYGYTF
few	TRBD1	TRBV2	TRBJ1-3	TGTGCCAGCAGCCCCAGGACAGGGACTGGAAACACCATATATTTT	CASSPRTGTGNTIYF
NA	TRBD1	TRBV6-1	TRBJ1-5	TGTGCCAGCAGTAGGGACAGCAGCAATCAGCCCCAGCATTTT	CASSRDSSNQPQHF
NA	NA	TRBV19	TRBJ1-1	TGTGCCAGTAGTTCGACAGGCTGGGGCACTGAAGCTTTCTTT	CASSSTGWGTEAFF
NA	NA	TRBV5-1	TRBJ1-1	TGCGCCAGCAGCCCCCTGCAGGGTCCGCGAATGGGCACTGAAGCTTTCTTT	CASSPLQGPRMGTEAFF
once	NA	TRBV10-3	TRBJ2-5	TGTGCCATCAGTGAGACGGGGGACAGAGAGACCCAGTACTTC	CAISETGDRETQYF
NA	NA	TRBV4-2	TRBJ2-5	TGTGCCAGCAGCCAAGAGGCGAGGGAGACCCAGTACTTC	CASSQEARETQYF
NA	NA	TRBV2	TRBJ2-7	TGTGCCAGCAGTTCCGGACAGCTCTCCTACGAGCAGTACTTC	CASSSGQLSYEQYF
NA	TRBD1	TRBV11-3	TRBJ2-6	TGTGCCAGCAGCTCCGGACAGGCCCCCTCTGGGGCCAACGTCCTGACTTTC	CASSSGQAPSGANVLTF
NA	NA	TRBV6-1	TRBJ1-2	TGTGCCAGCAGTGAAGCGTTCAGTAATGGCTACACCTTC	CASSEAFSNGYTF
NA	TRBD1	TRBV5-1	TRBJ1-1	TGCGCCAGCAGCTTGACCCCGGGACAGGGGGTGAACACTGAAGCTTTCTTT	CASSLTPGQGVNTEAFF
NA	TRBD1	TRBV7-9	TRBJ1-2	TGTGCCAGCAGCTTAGCCCAGGACAGGGGATGGGGCTACACCTTC	CASSLAQDRGWGYTF
NA	NA	TRBV19	TRBJ1-6	TGTGCCAGTAGTACAGGGACAACCGACTATAATTCACCCCTCCACTTT	CASSTGTTDYNSPLHF
NA	NA	TRBV30	TRBJ1-5	TGTGCCTGGAGTGTTGCTCTCGGGGATCAGCCCCAGCATTTT	CAWSVALGDQPQHF
NA	NA	TRBV11-2	TRBJ2-1	TGTGCCAGCGTCTCGACCCGGGATGAGCAGTTCTTC	CASVSTRDEQFF
NA	NA	TRBV4-1	TRBJ2-3	TGCGCCAGCAGCCAAGAGGGGGCGCCAATAGCAGATACGCAGTATTTT	CASSQEGAPIADTQYF
NA	TRBD1	TRBV7-2	TRBJ2-1	TGTGCCAGCAGCTTTAGACAGGGGGCCTCCTACAATGAGCAGTTCTTC	CASSFRQGASYNEQFF
NA	NA	TRBV5-1	TRBJ1-4	TGCGCCAGCAGCTCGGGTCCGACTAATGAAAAACTGTTTTTT	CASSSGPTNEKLFF
NA	TRBD2	TRBV5-1	TRBJ2-5	TGCGCCAGCAGCTTGAGTACTAGCGGGAGTGAGACCCAGTACTTC	CASSLSTSGSETQYF
NA	TRBD2	TRBV19	TRBJ2-1	TGTGCCAGTATGGGAGTCCAGCGGGGGTACAATGAGCAGTTCTTC	CASMGVQRGYNEQFF
NA	TRBD1	TRBV23-1	TRBJ2-7	TGCGCCAGCCCGAACAATAAGCACAGGGGGCTTTTCCTCTGCTCCTACGAGCAGTACTTC	CASPNNKHRGLFLCSYEQYF
NA	NA	TRBV6-1	TRBJ1-6	TGTGCCAGCAGTGGGGGGGAGAATTCACCCCTCCACTTT	CASSGGENSPLHF
NA	TRBD2	TRBV6-5	TRBJ2-1	TGTGCCAGCAGTTACCGAAGCGGGAGGGCCATGAATGAGCAGTTCTTC	CASSYRSGRAMNEQFF
NA	TRBD2	TRBV6-1	TRBJ2-3	TGTGCCACCTCTAGCGGGAGCACAGATACGCAGTATTTT	CATSSGSTDTQYF
NA	NA	TRBV30	TRBJ1-3	TGTGCCACCGGACAGAGAGGAAACACCATATATTTT	CATGQRGNTIYF
NA	TRBD1	TRBV7-9	TRBJ1-5	TGTGCCAGCAGCTCAGACAGGGTTAATCAGCCCCAGCATTTT	CASSSDRVNQPQHF
NA	TRBD1	TRBV18	TRBJ1-5	TGTGCCAGCTCACAGGGGGCTAGCAATCAGCCCCAGCATTTT	CASSQGASNQPQHF
NA	NA	TRBV4-3	TRBJ2-2	TGCGCCAGCAGCCCCCGACTGGCGCCCCAATCCGGGGAGCTGTTTTTT	CASSPRLAPQSGELFF